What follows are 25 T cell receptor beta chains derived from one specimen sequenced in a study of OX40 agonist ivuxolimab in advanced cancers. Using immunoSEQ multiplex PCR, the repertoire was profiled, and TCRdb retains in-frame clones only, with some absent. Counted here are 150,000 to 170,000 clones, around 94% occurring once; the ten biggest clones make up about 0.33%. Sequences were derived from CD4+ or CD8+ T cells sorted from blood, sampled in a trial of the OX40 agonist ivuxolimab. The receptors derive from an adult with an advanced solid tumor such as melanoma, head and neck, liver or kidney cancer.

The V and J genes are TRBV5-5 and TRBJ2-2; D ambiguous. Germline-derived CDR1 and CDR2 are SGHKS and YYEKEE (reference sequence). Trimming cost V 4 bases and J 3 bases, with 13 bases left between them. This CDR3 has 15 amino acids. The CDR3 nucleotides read TGTGCCAGCAGCGCGGAGTATGGGGACACCGGGGAGCTGTTTTTT. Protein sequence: CASSAEYGDTGELFF.

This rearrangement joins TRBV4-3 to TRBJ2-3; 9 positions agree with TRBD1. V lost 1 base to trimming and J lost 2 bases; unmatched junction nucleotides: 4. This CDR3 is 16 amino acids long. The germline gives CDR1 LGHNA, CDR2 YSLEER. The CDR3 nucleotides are TGCGCCAGCAGCCAAGTTGGACAGGGGATCACAGATACGCAGTATTTT. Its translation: CASSQVGQGITDTQYF.

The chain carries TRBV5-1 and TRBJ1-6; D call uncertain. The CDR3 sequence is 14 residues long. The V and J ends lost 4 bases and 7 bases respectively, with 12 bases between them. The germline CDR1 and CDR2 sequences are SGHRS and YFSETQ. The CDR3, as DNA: TGCGCCAGCAGCACGGACTCCGGGAATTCACCCCTCCACTTT. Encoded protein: CASSTDSGNSPLHF. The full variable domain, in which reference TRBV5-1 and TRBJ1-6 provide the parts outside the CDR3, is KAGVTQTPRYLIKTRGQQVTLSCSPISGHRSVSWYQQTPGQGLQFLFEYFSETQRNKGNFPGRFSGRQFSNSRSEMNVSTLELGDSALYLCASSTDSGNSPLHFGNGTRLTVT.

For the CDR3, the DNA is TGCAGCGTTGGTATTGGGGGACAGGGGGTAGATGGCTACACCTTC. Translated, it gives CSVGIGGQGVDGYTF. The chain has TRBV29-1 and TRBJ1-2, with TRBD1 matching over 11 bases. The J segment lost 6 bases and the V segment lost 4 bases, leaving 10 bases of the junction unmatched. The CDR3 has 15 residues. Per germline, CDR1 SQVTM and CDR2 ANQGSEA.

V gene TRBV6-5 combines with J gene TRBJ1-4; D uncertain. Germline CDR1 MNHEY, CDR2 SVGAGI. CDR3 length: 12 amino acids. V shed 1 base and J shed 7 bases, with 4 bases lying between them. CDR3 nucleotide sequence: TGTGCCAGCAGTTACTTCGGTGAAAAACTGTTTTTT. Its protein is CASSYFGEKLFF.

The CDR3 loop is CASSLNTGGFEAFF. DNA for the CDR3: TGTGCCAGCAGCTTAAACACAGGGGGCTTTGAAGCTTTCTTT. The chain recombines TRBV7-9 with TRBJ1-1, with 9 bases matching TRBD1. Germline V CDR1 and CDR2: SEHNR, FQNEAQ (reference sequence). V lost 2 bases, J lost 7 bases, and 5 bases stayed unmatched. There are 14 residues in the CDR3.

DNA of the CDR3: TGCGCCAGCGGGTTTGAATCCGTCGGAGGCGAGCAGTACTTC. As protein: CASGFESVGGEQYF. This chain links TRBV5-1 with TRBJ2-7, with a tentative D call TRBD2 (5 bases). With 7 bases removed from V and 6 bases from J, the gap between germline ends came to 20 bases. CDR1 is SGHRS and CDR2 is YFSETQ in the germline V gene. CDR3 length equals 14 residues.

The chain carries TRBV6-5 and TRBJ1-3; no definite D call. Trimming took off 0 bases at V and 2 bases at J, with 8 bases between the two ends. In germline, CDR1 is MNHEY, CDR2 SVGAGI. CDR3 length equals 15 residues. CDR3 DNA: TGTGCCAGCAGTTACTCGTACGGGCCTGGAAACACCATATATTTT. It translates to CASSYSYGPGNTIYF.

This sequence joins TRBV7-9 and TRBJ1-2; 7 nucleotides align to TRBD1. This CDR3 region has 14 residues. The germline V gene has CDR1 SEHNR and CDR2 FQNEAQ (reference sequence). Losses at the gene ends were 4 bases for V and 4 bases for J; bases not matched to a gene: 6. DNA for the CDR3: TGTGCCAGCAGCTCCGACAGGGTTGGCTATGGCTACACCTTC. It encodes CASSSDRVGYGYTF.

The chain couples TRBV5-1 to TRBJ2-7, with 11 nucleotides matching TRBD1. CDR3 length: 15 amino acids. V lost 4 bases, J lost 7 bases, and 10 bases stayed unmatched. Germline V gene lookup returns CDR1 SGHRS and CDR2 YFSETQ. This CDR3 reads CASSPGTGGSGEQYF. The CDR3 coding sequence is TGCGCCAGCAGCCCCGGGACAGGGGGATCTGGGGAGCAGTACTTC.

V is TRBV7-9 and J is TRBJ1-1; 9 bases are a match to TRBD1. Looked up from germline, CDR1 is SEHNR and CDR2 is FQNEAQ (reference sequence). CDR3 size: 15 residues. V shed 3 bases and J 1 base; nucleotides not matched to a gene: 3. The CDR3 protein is CASSFRQGGNTEAFF. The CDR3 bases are TGTGCCAGCAGCTTCCGACAGGGGGGGAACACTGAAGCTTTCTTT.

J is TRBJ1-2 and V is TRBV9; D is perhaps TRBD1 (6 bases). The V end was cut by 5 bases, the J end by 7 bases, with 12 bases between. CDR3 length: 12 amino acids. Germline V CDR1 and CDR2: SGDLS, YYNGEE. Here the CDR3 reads CASSLAGAGYTF. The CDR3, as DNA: TGTGCCAGCAGTTTGGCAGGGGCTGGCTACACCTTC.

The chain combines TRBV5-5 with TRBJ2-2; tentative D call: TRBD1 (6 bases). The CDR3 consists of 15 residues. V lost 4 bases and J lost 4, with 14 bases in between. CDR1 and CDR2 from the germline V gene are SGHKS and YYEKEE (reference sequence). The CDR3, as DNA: TGTGCCAGCAGCGTACAGGGTTCGCTCACCGGGGAGCTGTTTTTT. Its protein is CASSVQGSLTGELFF.

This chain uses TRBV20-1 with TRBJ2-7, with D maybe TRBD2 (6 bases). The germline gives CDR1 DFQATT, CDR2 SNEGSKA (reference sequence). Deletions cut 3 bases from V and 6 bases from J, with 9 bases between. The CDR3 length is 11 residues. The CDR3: CSASGSPEQYF. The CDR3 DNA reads TGCAGTGCTAGCGGGAGTCCCGAGCAGTACTTC.

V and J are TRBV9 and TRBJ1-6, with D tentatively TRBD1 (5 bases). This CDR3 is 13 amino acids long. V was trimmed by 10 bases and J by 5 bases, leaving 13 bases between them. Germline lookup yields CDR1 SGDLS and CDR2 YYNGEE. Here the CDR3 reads CASGQGNNSPLHF. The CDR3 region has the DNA TGTGCCTCCGGGCAGGGCAATAATTCACCCCTCCACTTT.

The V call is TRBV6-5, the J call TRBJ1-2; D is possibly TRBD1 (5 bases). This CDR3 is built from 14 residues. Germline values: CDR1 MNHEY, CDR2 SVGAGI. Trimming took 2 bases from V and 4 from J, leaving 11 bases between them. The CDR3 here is CASSYHPGTYGYTF. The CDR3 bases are TGTGCCAGCAGTTACCACCCCGGGACCTATGGCTACACCTTC.

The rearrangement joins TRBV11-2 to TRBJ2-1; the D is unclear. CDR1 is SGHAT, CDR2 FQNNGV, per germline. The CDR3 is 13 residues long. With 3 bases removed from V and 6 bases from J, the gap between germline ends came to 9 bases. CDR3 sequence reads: CASSLARSNEQFF. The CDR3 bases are TGTGCCAGCAGCTTGGCCAGGTCCAATGAGCAGTTCTTC.

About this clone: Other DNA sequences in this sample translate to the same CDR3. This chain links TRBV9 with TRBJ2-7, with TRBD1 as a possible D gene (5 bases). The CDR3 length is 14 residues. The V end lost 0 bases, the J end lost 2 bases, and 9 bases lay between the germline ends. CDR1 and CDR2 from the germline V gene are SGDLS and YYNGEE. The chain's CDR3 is CASSVGDRAYEQYF. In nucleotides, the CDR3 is TGTGCCAGCAGCGTAGGTGACAGAGCCTACGAGCAGTACTTC.

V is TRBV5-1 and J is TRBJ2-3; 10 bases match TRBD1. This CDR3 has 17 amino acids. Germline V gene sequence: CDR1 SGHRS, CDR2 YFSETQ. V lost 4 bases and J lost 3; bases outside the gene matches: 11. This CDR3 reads CASSGGTGVFRTDTQYF. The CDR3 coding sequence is TGCGCCAGCAGCGGAGGGACAGGGGTGTTCAGGACAGATACGCAGTATTTT.

The CDR3 sequence is CASSERTSGWFETQYF. CDR3 coding DNA: TGTGCCAGCAGTGAGCGGACTAGCGGGTGGTTCGAGACCCAGTACTTC. The V call is TRBV25-1, the J call TRBJ2-5; TRBD2 matches 11 bases. The ends lost 3 bases at V and 5 bases at J; junction bases unmatched: 8. Germline V gene data show CDR1 as MGHDK and CDR2 as SYGVNS. The CDR3 runs to 16 residues. The full variable domain, rest sourced from reference TRBV25-1 and TRBJ2-5, is EADIYQTPRYLVIGTGKKITLECSQTMGHDKMYWYQQDPGMELHLIHYSYGVNSTEKGDLSSESTVSRIRTEHFPLTLESARPSHTSQYLCASSERTSGWFETQYFGPGTRLLVL.

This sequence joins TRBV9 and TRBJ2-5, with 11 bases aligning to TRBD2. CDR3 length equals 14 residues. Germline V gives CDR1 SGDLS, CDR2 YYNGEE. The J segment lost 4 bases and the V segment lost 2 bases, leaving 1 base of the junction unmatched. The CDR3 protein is CASSVSGGAETQYF. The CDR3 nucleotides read TGTGCCAGCAGCGTTAGCGGGGGGGCAGAGACCCAGTACTTC.

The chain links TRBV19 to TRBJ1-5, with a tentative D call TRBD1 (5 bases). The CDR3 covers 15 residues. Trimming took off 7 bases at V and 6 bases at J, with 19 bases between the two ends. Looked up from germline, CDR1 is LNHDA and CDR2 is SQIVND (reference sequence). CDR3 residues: CASTPPGRGSQPQHF. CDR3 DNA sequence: TGTGCCAGTACTCCCCCAGGGAGGGGAAGTCAGCCCCAGCATTTT.

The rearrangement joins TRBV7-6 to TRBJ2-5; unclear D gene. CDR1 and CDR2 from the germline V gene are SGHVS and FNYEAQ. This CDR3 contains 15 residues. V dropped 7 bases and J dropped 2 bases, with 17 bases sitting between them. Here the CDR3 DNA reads TGTGCCAGCAATCCCAACCCCGGGCCTCAAGAGACCCAGTACTTC. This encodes CASNPNPGPQETQYF.

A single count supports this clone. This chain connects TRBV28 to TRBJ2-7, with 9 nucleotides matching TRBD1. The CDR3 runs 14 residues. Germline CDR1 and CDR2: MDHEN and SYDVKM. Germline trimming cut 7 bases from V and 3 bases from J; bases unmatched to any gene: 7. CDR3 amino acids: CASTDPGQGYEQYF. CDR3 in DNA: TGTGCCAGCACCGATCCGGGACAGGGCTACGAGCAGTACTTC.

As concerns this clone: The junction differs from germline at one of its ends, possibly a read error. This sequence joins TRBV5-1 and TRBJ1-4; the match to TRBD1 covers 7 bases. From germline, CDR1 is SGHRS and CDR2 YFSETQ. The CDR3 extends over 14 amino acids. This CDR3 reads CASSFTGEGEKLFF. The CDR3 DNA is TGTGCCAGCAGCTTCACAGGGGAAGGTGAAAAACTGTTTTTT. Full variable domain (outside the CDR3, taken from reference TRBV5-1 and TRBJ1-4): KAGVTQTPRYLIKTRGQQVTLSCSPISGHRSVSWYQQTPGQGLQFLFEYFSETQRNKGNFPGRFSGRQFSNSRSEMNVSTLELGDSALYLCASSFTGEGEKLFFGSGTQLSVL.